This entry lists 11 T cell receptor beta chains sequenced from one sample in a study of control samples from healthy donors and cancer patients. TCRdb's copy holds only in-frame clones and misses some; the assay was immunoSEQ multiplex PCR. The top ten clones hold about 2.4% of a sample with roughly 150,000 clones, over 85% of them seen once. The material sequenced was blood. These TCRs come from a man in his forties or fifties in good health.

J is TRBJ1-2 and V is TRBV28, with a weak D call TRBD1 (6 bases). This CDR3 has 12 amino acids. Germline values: CDR1 MDHEN, CDR2 SYDVKM. Trimming removed 5 bases at V and 5 bases at J, with 9 bases between. The CDR3 DNA follows: TGTGCCAGCAGTCAAGGGGGTTATGGCTACACCTTC. Translated: CASSQGGYGYTF.

The chain employs TRBV4-2 and TRBJ2-7, with TRBD1 matching over 8 bases. This CDR3 has 15 residues. Trimming took 3 bases from V and 2 from J; bases not matched to a gene: 6. Germline V gene data show CDR1 as LGHNA and CDR2 as YNFKEQ. CDR3 loop: CASSQAGTGAYEQYF. The CDR3 nucleotides read TGTGCCAGCAGCCAGGCCGGGACAGGCGCCTACGAGCAGTACTTC.

The chain combines TRBV11-2 with TRBJ2-3; unclear D gene. Per the germline V gene, CDR1 is SGHAT and CDR2 is FQNNGV. The CDR3 is made up of 12 amino acids. V was clipped by 7 bases and J by 7 bases, with 12 bases between them. For the CDR3, the DNA is TGTGCCAGCATGACTGGTAGAAATACGCAGTATTTT. Amino acids: CASMTGRNTQYF.

Only one count was recorded for this clone. This chain uses TRBV5-1 with TRBJ1-1; TRBD1 matches 7 bases. The CDR3 totals 16 residues. The V segment lost 0 bases and the J segment 0 bases; nucleotides outside the gene matches: 5. Germline V gene lookup returns CDR1 SGHRS and CDR2 YFSETQ. The DNA for the CDR3 is TGCGCCAGCAGCTTGGGGGGACAGCCGATGAACACTGAAGCTTTCTTT. This codes for CASSLGGQPMNTEAFF. Based on the CDR3 plus reference TRBV5-1 and TRBJ1-1, the full variable domain is KAGVTQTPRYLIKTRGQQVTLSCSPISGHRSVSWYQQTPGQGLQFLFEYFSETQRNKGNFPGRFSGRQFSNSRSEMNVSTLELGDSALYLCASSLGGQPMNTEAFFGQGTRLTVV.

This rearrangement joins TRBV5-1 to TRBJ2-1, with a possible D match to TRBD2 (5 bases). V was cut by 1 base and J by 1 base, with 12 bases left in between. This CDR3 spans 16 amino acids. Per germline, CDR1 SGHRS and CDR2 YFSETQ. The CDR3 region is CASSLNLALSYNEQFF. The CDR3 nucleotides read TGCGCCAGCAGCTTGAACCTAGCCCTATCCTACAATGAGCAGTTCTTC. Together with reference TRBV5-1 and TRBJ2-1, the CDR3 gives the full variable domain: KAGVTQTPRYLIKTRGQQVTLSCSPISGHRSVSWYQQTPGQGLQFLFEYFSETQRNKGNFPGRFSGRQFSNSRSEMNVSTLELGDSALYLCASSLNLALSYNEQFFGPGTRLTVL.

The chain couples TRBV27 to TRBJ2-5; TRBD1 agrees at 11 bases. The ends lost 0 bases at V and 5 bases at J; junction bases unmatched: 5. Germline V gene sequence: CDR1 MNHEY, CDR2 SMNVEV (reference sequence). The CDR3 totals 16 residues. The CDR3 bases are TGTGCCAGCAGTTTATCGGAGGACAGGGGGCATGAGACCCAGTACTTC. Translated: CASSLSEDRGHETQYF.

For this clone: The junction departs from the called germline gene at one end, perhaps through a read error. The V gene is TRBV7-6, the J gene TRBJ2-3, with 8 bases that match TRBD2. This CDR3 has 19 residues. From germline, CDR1 is SGHVS and CDR2 FNYEAQ. The CDR3 nucleotides read TGTGCCAGCAGCTTAGACAACCCTACCCTAGCGGGCACCATAGATGCGCAGTATTTT. Translated, it gives CASSLDNPTLAGTIDAQYF.

The chain uses TRBV21-1 and TRBJ1-5. TRBV21-1 is a pseudogene segment. The CDR3 consists of 15 residues. For the CDR3, the DNA is TGTGCCAGCCTCAACGACCGCCGGGACAATCAGCCCCAGCATTTT. This translates into CASLNDRRDNQPQHF.

The chain uses TRBV3-1 (or the pseudogene TRBV3-2) and TRBJ1-3; D ambiguous. There are 15 residues in the CDR3. Trimming removed 1 base at V and 0 bases at J, with 7 bases between. CDR1 is LGHDT, CDR2 YNNKEL, per germline (reference sequence). The CDR3 protein is CASSQGALSGNTIYF. Here the CDR3 DNA reads TGTGCCAGCAGCCAAGGGGCTCTCTCTGGAAACACCATATATTTT.

This clone came up many times. J is TRBJ1-2 and V is TRBV7-8, with D maybe TRBD1 (6 bases). V dropped 5 bases and J dropped 6 bases, with 13 bases sitting between them. This CDR3 is 13 amino acids long. Germline CDR1 is SGHVS and CDR2 is FQNEAQ. This chain's CDR3 is CASSLGTSNGYTF. The CDR3, as DNA: TGTGCCAGCAGCCTCGGGACATCAAATGGCTACACCTTC.

The chain combines TRBV5-1 with TRBJ2-5; the D gene is possibly TRBD2 (6 bases). The V end was cut by 4 bases, the J end by 4 bases, with 14 bases between. Germline CDR1 and CDR2: SGHRS and YFSETQ. The length of the CDR3 is 14 residues. The CDR3 DNA sequence: TGCGCCAGCAGCCCCACGGGGGTCCCAGAGACCCAGTACTTC. It yields the protein CASSPTGVPETQYF.